This TCR beta chain came from a study of beta chain features in type 1 diabetes. Study results and limitations: All four CD4+ subsets from Type 1 diabetes patients carried moderately but significantly shorter TCRB CDR3s. Junctions at VDJ sites from type 1 diabetes patients had fewer insertions and more deletions.

Reverse transcribing all isolated RNA meant expressed TCRB transcripts were sequenced. The repertoire was sequenced with immunoSEQ multiplex PCR; TCRdb's copy has only in-frame clones and lacks some. The sample contains about 710,000 clones, about an eighth of which appear only once. Germline CDR1 GTSNPN, CDR2 SVGIG (reference sequence). Deletions cut 4 bases from V and 5 bases from J, with 6 bases between. The CDR3 is 12 amino acids. This clone was observed a few times. Its antigen is unknown. This TCR was recovered from a young man with type 1 diabetes. Sequencing was performed on naive CD4+ T cells from blood. The gene calls are TRBV30 and TRBJ1-6, with D perhaps matching TRBD1 (6 bases). CDR3 amino acids: CAWNRDNSPLHF. As DNA, the CDR3 is TGTGCCTGGAACAGGGATAATTCACCCCTCCACTTT.